This T cell receptor beta chain originates from a study of PD-1 blockade in classical Hodgkin lymphoma. Study-level information: The patients were dosed with nivolumab 3 mg/kg, infused intravenously every 2 weeks. Study-wide results and limits: At baseline, newly diagnosed patients reportedly showed less TCR diversity than healthy donors. Patients who began taking nivolumab under 1 year after ASCT were left out.

Losses at the gene ends were 2 bases for V and 4 bases for J; bases not matched to a gene: 8. This CDR3 spans 17 amino acids. Looked up from germline, CDR1 is LNHDA and CDR2 is SQIVND (reference sequence). As to this clone: The antigen is undetermined.

Repertoires were generated with immunoSEQ multiplex PCR, while TCRdb's copy carries only in-frame clones and drops some. The sample yields around 60,000 clones, roughly nine tenths seen once. The time point is: cycle 4 day 1 (C4D1), after five to seven weeks of nivolumab. All trial patients relapsed after autologous stem cell transplantation. Best overall response was complete response, partial response or progressive disease in these relapsed/refractory classical Hodgkin lymphoma patients. The source is a human donor with classical Hodgkin lymphoma. Sequenced material: peripheral blood mononuclear cells (PBMCs), taken before the fourth cycle of nivolumab. The V call is TRBV19, the J call TRBJ2-2, with TRBD1 identical over 9 bases. The CDR3 loop reads CASSIYGTGSATGELFF. In nucleotides, the CDR3 is TGTGCCAGTAGTATATACGGGACAGGGTCTGCCACCGGGGAGCTGTTTTTT.